These 27 T cell receptor beta chains originate from one sample sequenced in a study of blood T cells in healthy people across ages (dated by TCRdb to about 2015). The receptor library was made with 5' RACE. Sequencing was carried out with an Illumina HiSeq 2500. A second PCR of roughly 7 to 12 cycles was run with a J-beta primer mix and a sample-barcoded 5' primer. TCRdb redid the processing of the public reads, applying fastp at Q25 and MiXCR, and retained in-frame beta chains. Under each unique CDR3 protein, matching rows form one entry showing the most common genes and DNA. This sample has hundreds of thousands of distinct CDR3 sequences in its table, and about 30% of those were observed once. The leading ten clones occupy around a sixth of the sample. Sequenced: blood. These receptors originate from a woman of 80 years or more in good health.

This clonotype was picked up a small number of times. One base away lies a much larger clone, so this may be a sequencing read error. The rearrangement joins TRBV4-2 to TRBJ2-1; the match to TRBD2 covers 12 bases. The CDR3 has 18 residues. Germline loops: CDR1 LGHNA, CDR2 YNFKEQ. In DNA form, the CDR3 reads TGTGCCAACAGCATGCGGACTAGCGGGGAAACATCCTACAATGAGCAGTTCTTC. It codes for CANSMRTSGETSYNEQFF.

This clonotype was seen at least ten times. Written as DNA, the CDR3 is TGTGCCAGCAGCTTAGTAACGCTAGCGGGGGGGCCTTACAATGAGCAGTTCTTC. Amino acid sequence: CASSLVTLAGGPYNEQFF. The genes are TRBV7-2 and TRBJ2-1; 12 bases agree with TRBD2. V lost 1 base, J lost 4 bases, and 8 bases stayed unmatched. CDR1 is SGHTA and CDR2 is FQGNSA in the germline V gene. CDR3 length: 18 residues.

In this sample, this clonotype turned up a few times. The chain combines TRBV6-1 with TRBJ2-5, with TRBD1 identical over 7 bases. The germline gives CDR1 MNHNS, CDR2 SASEGT. The CDR3 runs 14 residues. Trimming took 4 bases from V and 4 from J; bases not matched to a gene: 6. CDR3 in DNA: TGTGCCAGCAGTGTAGGGACAGCCCCAGAGACCCAGTACTTC. Residues: CASSVGTAPETQYF.

Note on this clonotype: Since a much larger clone is just one base distant, this may be a read error. The chain carries TRBV6-5 and TRBJ2-5, with TRBD2 matching 10 bases. This CDR3 is 19 amino acids long. Germline V CDR1 and CDR2: MNHEY, SVGAGI. Trimming removed 1 base from V and 11 bases from J; junction bases left unmatched: 22. CDR3 bases: TGTGCCAGCAGTTACTGCCCCTCGGACCTAGCGGGGGTCCCGTGCGCGCAGTACTTC. This translates into CASSYCPSDLAGVPCAQYF.

Comment on this clonotype: This may be a read error, as it is one base from a much larger clone. V and J are TRBV6-6 and TRBJ1-6, with 7 bases identical to TRBD1. This CDR3 comprises 13 residues. Germline V gene data show CDR1 as MNHNY and CDR2 as SVGAGI (reference sequence). The CDR3 protein is CASIDRADSPRHF. The DNA of the CDR3 is TGTGCCAGCATCGACAGGGCCGATTCACCCCGCCACTTT.

The table lists this clonotype with many counts. The rearrangement links TRBV5-4 to TRBJ2-5; TRBD2 matches at 7 bases. Losses at the gene ends were 9 bases for V and 5 bases for J; bases not matched to a gene: 10. Germline values: CDR1 SGHNT, CDR2 YYREEE (reference sequence). The CDR3 consists of 13 residues. This CDR3 is CAINIGEGETQYF. CDR3 DNA: TGTGCCATCAACATTGGGGAGGGGGAGACCCAGTACTTC.

The chain is built from TRBV12-3 or TRBV12-4 and TRBJ2-5; D is undetermined. The J call may be wrong; the DNA end is better matched by TRBJ2-4. This CDR3 has 11 residues. CDR3 residues: CASSFRDIQYF. The CDR3 nucleotides are TGTGCCAGCAGTTTTAGAGACATTCAGTACTTC.

On this clonotype: A much more abundant neighbour one base away suggests this may be a read error. The chain joins TRBV27 to TRBJ1-2; D may be TRBD1 (6 bases). This CDR3 comprises 17 residues. Per germline, CDR1 MNHEY and CDR2 SMNVEV (reference sequence). Trimming left V 8 bases short and J 3 bases short, with 25 bases between. The CDR3 reads CASGSGAAGRRDYGYTF. DNA for the CDR3: TGTGCCAGCGGTTCGGGGGCGGCGGGACGCAGGGACTATGGCTACACCTTC.

The J gene is TRBJ2-7, the V gene TRBV30; 11 positions match TRBD2. This CDR3 region has 14 residues. CDR1 GTSNPN and CDR2 SVGIG come from the germline V gene (reference sequence). J was trimmed by 5 bases and V by 5 bases; bases with no gene match: 8. The CDR3 loop reads CAWQELAGVNEQYF. DNA for the CDR3: TGTGCCTGGCAAGAACTAGCGGGAGTCAACGAGCAGTACTTC.

In this sample, this clonotype turned up many times. V usage is TRBV9 and J usage is TRBJ2-1; 9 nucleotides agree with TRBD2. The CDR3 length is 14 residues. Germline V gives CDR1 SGDLS, CDR2 YYNGEE. V shed 5 bases and J 6 bases; nucleotides not matched to a gene: 6. CDR3: CASSWTSAPNEQFF. CDR3 nucleotide sequence: TGTGCCAGCAGTTGGACTAGCGCGCCCAATGAGCAGTTCTTC.

This chain uses TRBV28 with TRBJ1-2; D is possibly TRBD1 (6 bases). The CDR3 is 16 residues long. From germline, CDR1 is MDHEN and CDR2 SYDVKM. Trimming stripped 4 bases from V and 0 bases from J, with 15 bases between. CDR3 loop: CASSSSRGNTNYGYTF. The CDR3 nucleotides read TGTGCCAGCAGTTCCTCAAGGGGGAACACTAACTATGGCTACACCTTC.

This clonotype was seen ten or more times. This chain uses TRBV20-1 with TRBJ2-3; 7 nucleotides align to TRBD1. The junction had 6 bases not matched to a gene; V was cut back by 3 bases and J by 0 bases. Germline V CDR1 and CDR2: DFQATT, SNEGSKA (reference sequence). This CDR3 comprises 15 residues. The CDR3 sequence is CSARAQGKSTDTQYF. CDR3 in DNA: TGCAGTGCTAGGGCACAGGGGAAGAGCACAGATACGCAGTATTTT.

This clonotype was picked up many times. The V gene is TRBV6-5, the J gene TRBJ1-2; D perhaps matches TRBD1 (5 bases). The V gene lost 6 bases and the J gene lost 4 bases, with 21 bases spanning the gap. Germline CDR1 and CDR2: MNHEY and SVGAGI. The CDR3 has 16 amino acids. CDR3 sequence: CASRRPGTYRTYGYTF. DNA of the CDR3: TGTGCCAGCAGACGTCCCGGGACCTACAGAACCTATGGCTACACCTTC.

This chain connects TRBV20-1 to TRBJ2-1, with 8 nucleotides matching TRBD1. The CDR3 is made up of 13 amino acids. The V and J ends lost 3 bases and 7 bases, in that order; junction bases with no gene match: 5. Germline V gene sequence: CDR1 DFQATT, CDR2 SNEGSKA (reference sequence). This CDR3 is CSARGRGPNEQFF. CDR3 DNA: TGCAGTGCTAGGGGCAGGGGGCCGAATGAGCAGTTCTTC.

In regard to this clonotype: A single base separates this from a much larger clone, so it may be a read error. The J gene is TRBJ2-1, the V gene TRBV5-1, with D perhaps assigned TRBD1 or TRBD2 (5 bases each). Germline V gives CDR1 SGHRS, CDR2 YFSETQ. Trimming shortened V by 0 bases and J by 9 bases, and 10 bases separated the two germline ends. This CDR3 has 13 residues. Here the CDR3 DNA reads TGCGCCAGCAGCTTGGCTCGGGGCGGTGAGCAGTTCTTC. Residues: CASSLARGGEQFF.

This clonotype was observed at least ten times. In nucleotides, the CDR3 is TGTGCCAGCAGTTCACTAGCGGGGGGGATCGCAGATACGCAGTATTTT. This encodes CASSSLAGGIADTQYF. V is TRBV11-2 and J is TRBJ2-3; 13 nucleotides agree with TRBD2. The CDR3 length is 16 residues. Germline trimming cut 6 bases from V and 4 bases from J; bases unmatched to any gene: 7. Germline V lookup: CDR1 SGHAT, CDR2 FQNNGV.

This clonotype was recorded many times. The rearrangement uses TRBV5-1 and TRBJ2-6, with D unclear. The CDR3 length is 17 residues. From germline, CDR1 is SGHRS and CDR2 YFSETQ. Trimming shortened V by 0 bases and J by 0 bases, and 10 bases separated the two germline ends. CDR3 loop: CASSLVALFSGANVLTF. Written as DNA, the CDR3 is TGCGCCAGCAGCTTGGTAGCCCTCTTCTCTGGGGCCAACGTCCTGACTTTC.

This clonotype was counted at least ten times. This sequence joins TRBV4-1 and TRBJ2-7; D remains unclear. The germline gives CDR1 MGHRA, CDR2 YSYEKL. The CDR3 covers 14 residues. The V gene lost 1 base and the J gene lost 1 base, with 8 bases spanning the gap. CDR3 protein: CASSQGLGSYEQYF. The DNA of the CDR3 is TGCGCCAGCAGCCAAGGTTTGGGGTCCTACGAGCAGTACTTC.

This clonotype was counted many times. This chain links TRBV6-2 or TRBV6-3 with TRBJ2-6; 12 bases map to TRBD1. The V segment lost 6 bases and the J segment 1 base; nucleotides outside the gene matches: 7. The CDR3 is made up of 18 amino acids. The germline V gene has CDR1 MNHEY and CDR2 SVGEGT. The CDR3 nucleotides read TGTGCCAGCAGGCTCGGGACAGGGGGCTCGTCTGGGGCCAACGTCCTGACTTTC. Its translation is CASRLGTGGSSGANVLTF.

The CDR3 DNA follows: TGTGCCAGCAGTAGAAAGGGGGGGACGGCAGATACGCAGTATTTT. It translates to CASSRKGGTADTQYF. The rearrangement uses TRBV12-3 or TRBV12-4 and TRBJ2-3, with D perhaps TRBD2 (7 bases). CDR3 size: 15 residues. V gave up 5 bases and J gave up 4 bases, with 16 bases separating them.

DNA for the CDR3: TGTGCCAGCAGTGTCGGGACAGGGTTCCTCAATGAGCAGTTCTTC. This gives the protein CASSVGTGFLNEQFF. V and J are TRBV6-1 and TRBJ2-1; 9 bases are a match to TRBD1. The CDR3 has 15 residues. CDR1 MNHNS and CDR2 SASEGT come from the germline V gene. V shed 4 bases and J 6 bases; nucleotides not matched to a gene: 7.

In the case of this clonotype: This may arise from a read error, as a much more abundant clone is one base away. J is TRBJ2-5 and V is TRBV12-3 or TRBV12-4; a possible D gene is TRBD1 (6 bases). The length of the CDR3 is 13 residues. The ends were cut back, 5 bases at V and 11 bases at J, with 18 bases in the middle. The CDR3 is CASSPTTDSEQYF. CDR3 coding DNA: TGTGCCAGCAGTCCCACAACGGACAGTGAGCAGTACTTC.

As regards this clonotype: One end of the junction is discordant with germline, which a read error may explain. V and J are TRBV7-9 and TRBJ1-2; 7 bases fit TRBD1. CDR1 and CDR2 (germline): SEHNR, FQNEAQ (reference sequence). CDR3 length: 13 amino acids. CDR3 coding DNA: TGTGCCAGCAGCTTAGGAACAGGGGTTGGCAACACCTTC. Its translation: CASSLGTGVGNTF.

This chain links TRBV20-1 with TRBJ1-1, with a possible D match to TRBD1 (6 bases). The V and J ends lost 1 base and 7 bases respectively, with 7 bases between them. This CDR3 is built from 11 residues. Germline V lookup: CDR1 DFQATT, CDR2 SNEGSKA (reference sequence). The CDR3 nucleotides are TGCAGTGCTAGAGGGACAGATGAAGCTTTCTTT. Translated, it gives CSARGTDEAFF.

This clonotype appeared many times. In nucleotides, the CDR3 is TGCGCCAGCAGCTTACGCGGGGGGGCCTATGAGCAGTTCTTC. This sequence encodes CASSLRGGAYEQFF. The chain is built from TRBV5-1 and TRBJ2-1, with 9 nucleotides matching TRBD2. Per germline, CDR1 SGHRS and CDR2 YFSETQ. The CDR3 has 14 residues. V shed 2 bases and J 8 bases; nucleotides not matched to a gene: 5. Using reference TRBV5-1 and TRBJ2-1 for the parts outside the CDR3, the full variable domain is KAGVTQTPRYLIKTRGQQVTLSCSPISGHRSVSWYQQTPGQGLQFLFEYFSETQRNKGNFPGRFSGRQFSNSRSEMNVSTLELGDSALYLCASSLRGGAYEQFFGPGTRLTVL.

This clonotype appeared many times. The rearrangement uses TRBV6-5 and TRBJ1-2; the match to TRBD1 covers 8 bases. CDR1 and CDR2 from the germline V gene are MNHEY and SVGAGI. This CDR3 has 13 residues. Trimming took 10 bases from V and 4 from J; bases not matched to a gene: 8. The CDR3: CATTGGSGYGYTF. CDR3 bases: TGTGCCACCACAGGGGGATCAGGCTATGGCTACACCTTC.

V gene TRBV7-2 combines with J gene TRBJ2-3; D is possibly TRBD2 (6 bases). CDR1 and CDR2 (germline): SGHTA, FQGNSA. This CDR3 has 13 amino acids. The V and J ends lost 5 bases and 5 bases respectively, with 11 bases between them. The CDR3 loop reads CASSGGMLDTQYF. CDR3 DNA: TGTGCCAGCAGCGGAGGGATGTTAGATACGCAGTATTTT.